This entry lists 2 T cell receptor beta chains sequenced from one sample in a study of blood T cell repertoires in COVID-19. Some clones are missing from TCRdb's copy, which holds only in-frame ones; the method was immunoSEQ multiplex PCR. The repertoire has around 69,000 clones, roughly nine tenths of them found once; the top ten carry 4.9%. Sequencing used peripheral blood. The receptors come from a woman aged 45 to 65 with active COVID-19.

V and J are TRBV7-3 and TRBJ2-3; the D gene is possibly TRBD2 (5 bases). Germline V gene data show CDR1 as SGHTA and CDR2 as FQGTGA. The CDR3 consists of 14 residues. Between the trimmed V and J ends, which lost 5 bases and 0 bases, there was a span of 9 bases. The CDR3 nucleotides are TGTGCCAGCAGCATCGGGGTTAGCACAGATACGCAGTATTTT. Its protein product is CASSIGVSTDTQYF. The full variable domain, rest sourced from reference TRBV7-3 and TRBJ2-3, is GAGVSQTPSNKVTEKGKYVELRCDPISGHTALYWYRQSLGQGPEFLIYFQGTGAADDSGLPNDRFFAVRPEGSVSTLKIQRTERGDSAVYLCASSIGVSTDTQYFGPGTRLTVL.

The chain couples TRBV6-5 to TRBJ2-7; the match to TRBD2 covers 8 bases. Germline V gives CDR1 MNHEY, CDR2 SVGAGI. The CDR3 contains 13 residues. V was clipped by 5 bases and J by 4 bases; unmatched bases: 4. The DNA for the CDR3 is TGTGCCAGCAGTCCCGGGGGGGGATACGAGCAGTACTTC. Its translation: CASSPGGGYEQYF.